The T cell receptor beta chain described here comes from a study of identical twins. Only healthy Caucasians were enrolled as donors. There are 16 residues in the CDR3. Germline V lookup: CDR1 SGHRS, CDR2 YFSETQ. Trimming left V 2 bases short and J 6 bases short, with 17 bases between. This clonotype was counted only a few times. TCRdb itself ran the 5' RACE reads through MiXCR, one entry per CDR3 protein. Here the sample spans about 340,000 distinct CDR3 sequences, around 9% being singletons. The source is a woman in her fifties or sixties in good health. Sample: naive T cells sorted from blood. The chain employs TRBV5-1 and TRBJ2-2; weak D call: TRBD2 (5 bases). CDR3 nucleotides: TGCGCCAGCAGCTTTCGTGGGAGCGAGTCGGCCGGGGAGCTGTTTTTT. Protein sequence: CASSFRGSESAGELFF. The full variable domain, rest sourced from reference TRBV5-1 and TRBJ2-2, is KAGVTQTPRYLIKTRGQQVTLSCSPISGHRSVSWYQQTPGQGLQFLFEYFSETQRNKGNFPGRFSGRQFSNSRSEMNVSTLELGDSALYLCASSFRGSESAGELFFGEGSRLTVL.